What follows describes a single T cell receptor beta chain. Antigen unknown. A J-beta primer mix and a sample-barcoded 5' primer were used in a second PCR of roughly 6 to 11 cycles. Each cDNA molecule received a tag from a template-switch adaptor that had 12 random nucleotides. The yield of each sample was at least 2.5 million CDR3-containing paired-end reads. TCRdb re-called the 5' RACE reads with MiXCR, one entry per CDR3 protein. The data contain about 730,000 distinct CDR3 sequences, about 42% of them seen just once; the ten biggest clones take up around a fifth. This entry belongs to a study of blood T cells in healthy people across ages. The CDR3 spans 15 residues. Deletions cut 2 bases from V and 4 bases from J, with 17 bases between. Germline V gene data show CDR1 as DFQATT and CDR2 as SNEGSKA (reference sequence). Study outcomes and limitations: Naive T cell percentage and TCR beta diversity correlated strongly.

V gene TRBV20-1 combines with J gene TRBJ2-5, with D possibly TRBD1 on 5 matching bases. The clonotype originates from a woman aged 55-70 years in good health. The source material was blood. The CDR3: CSARHPGTGRETQYF. As DNA, the CDR3 is TGCAGTGCTAGACACCCAGGAACAGGCAGAGAGACCCAGTACTTC.